This T cell receptor beta chain came from a study of tumor-infiltrating lymphocytes in primary liver carcinoma. A primer matching the constant region was used to make TCR beta cDNA from approximately 500 ng of total RNA. The TCR beta library was amplified through three nested multiplex PCR rounds in a modified ARM-PCR procedure. Running roughly 10 cycles apiece, the first two PCR rounds relied on TRBV1-TRBV30 forward primers together with a C-beta reverse primer. TCRdb independently ran MiXCR on the multiplex PCR reads; one entry per CDR3 protein. There are under 200,000 distinct CDR3 sequences in the sample; roughly two thirds occur only once, and roughly 6.4% lies in the top ten. Note on this clonotype: A much larger clone sits a single nucleotide away, making a read error possible.

Germline V gene lookup returns CDR1 MNHNY and CDR2 SVGAGI (reference sequence). The CDR3 loop spans 13 amino acids. Unsorted whole blood yielded the blood RNA, and germline DNA was also extracted. The clonotype originates from a woman aged 60-75 years with primary liver carcinoma and hepatitis B virus infection. The J gene is TRBJ2-7, the V gene TRBV6-6; perhaps D is TRBD1 or TRBD2 (5 bases each). Input material: peripheral blood. The CDR3 DNA reads TGTACCAGCAGTTACTCCAGGGAGTACGAGCAGTACTTC. This encodes CTSSYSREYEQYF.